This T cell receptor beta chain was found in a study of cytotoxic CD8 clonotypes in ibrutinib-treated CLL. Broader study findings: For progressing versus sustained-remission patients, sampling times were not the same.

With respect to this clone: Its target is unknown.

The table came from immunoSEQ multiplex PCR; TCRdb's copy has only in-frame clones and leaves some out. The repertoire holds approximately 47,000 clones, with about three fifths as singletons. CDR1 is SNHLY, CDR2 FYNNEI, per germline. The CDR3 runs to 14 residues. Trimming stripped 2 bases from V and 1 base from J, with 8 bases between. The chain recombines TRBV2 with TRBJ1-1; a possible D gene is TRBD1 (5 bases). This TCR derives from a human donor with chronic lymphocytic leukemia. Here the sequenced sample was PBMCs, taken after 24 months of ibrutinib treatment. The CDR3 here is CASSETRENTEAFF. In DNA form, the CDR3 reads TGTGCCAGCAGTGAAACCAGGGAGAACACTGAAGCTTTCTTT.